Sequencing of this T cell receptor beta chain was carried out in a study of T cells in Graves' hyperthyroidism and ophthalmopathy. This clonotype showed up just a few times. What was amplified from RNA transcripts were TCR beta CDR3 regions. The TCR CDR3 was amplified in a first-round RT-PCR using the HTBI primer set. TCRdb passed the multiplex PCR reads through MiXCR, listing each CDR3 protein once. Of about 840,000 distinct CDR3 sequences in the sample, over 35% were seen once. V was trimmed by 1 base and J by 7 bases, leaving 7 bases between them. Germline V gives CDR1 MRHNA, CDR2 SNTAGT. This CDR3 has 13 amino acids.

This receptor was identified in a man aged 18 to 29 with Graves' hyperthyroidism. Sequencing was carried out using blood. The rearrangement joins TRBV6-4 to TRBJ2-2; no clear D gene. The CDR3 is CASSDLRSGELFF. DNA of the CDR3: TGTGCCAGCAGTGACTTGAGGAGCGGGGAGCTGTTTTTT.